This T cell receptor beta chain was sequenced in a study of early T cells in non-severe SARS-CoV-2 infection. Study details: It was bulk RNA from unsorted whole blood that was sequenced, and the chains were unpaired.

The protocol attached unique molecular identifiers to individual cDNA molecules. TCRdb reprocessed the 5' RACE reads with MiXCR, giving one entry per CDR3 protein. The sample has about 53,000 distinct CDR3 sequences, 12% seen once. This CDR3 has 16 residues. With 4 bases clipped from V and 4 bases from J, the junction kept 8 bases outside the gene matches. CDR1 and CDR2 (germline): KGHSH, LQKENI. The sequenced sample was whole blood, obtained at baseline. The rearrangement joins TRBV18 to TRBJ1-1; 11 bases align to TRBD1. The TCR sequence derives from an adult who was a healthcare worker with PCR-confirmed SARS-CoV-2 infection or an uninfected control (not recorded which). The CDR3 DNA sequence: TGTGCCAGCTCACAACCCGGACAGGGGGCATCCACTGAAGCTTTCTTT. Translating it yields CASSQPGQGASTEAFF.